The 29 T cell receptor beta chains given below trace back to one sample, sequenced in a study of blood T cell repertoires in COVID-19. The table came from immunoSEQ multiplex PCR; TCRdb's copy has only in-frame clones and leaves some out. This table holds 150,000 to 200,000 clones, around 85% found once. The sample comprised peripheral blood. The receptors were gathered from a woman aged 60-70 years with acute or convalescent COVID-19.

CDR3 DNA sequence: TGTGCCAGTAGTGTGGACAGGGGCGGGGGAAACACCATATATTTT. Encoded protein: CASSVDRGGGNTIYF. V usage is TRBV19 and J usage is TRBJ1-3, with TRBD1 matching 9 bases. The CDR3 is made up of 15 amino acids. The V gene end was trimmed by 5 bases and the J gene end by 4 bases; junction bases not matched to a gene: 6. In germline, CDR1 is LNHDA, CDR2 SQIVND (reference sequence).

The V gene is TRBV2, the J gene TRBJ1-1, with TRBD1 matching over 11 bases. This CDR3 spans 14 amino acids. Germline V gene lookup returns CDR1 SNHLY and CDR2 FYNNEI. Losses at the gene ends were 8 bases for V and 4 bases for J; bases not matched to a gene: 6. The CDR3 sequence: CASSGTGGFTEAFF. The CDR3 DNA is TGTGCCAGCTCCGGGACAGGGGGTTTCACTGAAGCTTTCTTT.

This clone was detected only a few times. This chain connects TRBV28 to TRBJ1-1; 7 bases match TRBD1. J gave up 9 bases and V 5 bases, and 12 bases lay outside the gene matches. Per the germline V gene, CDR1 is MDHEN and CDR2 is SYDVKM. This CDR3 region has 14 residues. The CDR3 nucleotides read TGTGCCAGCAGTCTCTCCGAAAGGGGGCTGAAAGCTTTCTTT. Translation: CASSLSERGLKAFF.

This chain links TRBV5-1 with TRBJ2-2; TRBD1 might be the D (7 bases). Trimming took off 4 bases at V and 6 bases at J, with 13 bases between the two ends. This CDR3 is 14 amino acids long. Per germline, CDR1 SGHRS and CDR2 YFSETQ. CDR3 bases: TGCGCCAGCAGCGCCGACAGGGAGGCCGGGGAGCTGTTTTTT. It yields the protein CASSADREAGELFF. The whole variable domain, filled in from reference TRBV5-1 and TRBJ2-2, reads KAGVTQTPRYLIKTRGQQVTLSCSPISGHRSVSWYQQTPGQGLQFLFEYFSETQRNKGNFPGRFSGRQFSNSRSEMNVSTLELGDSALYLCASSADREAGELFFGEGSRLTVL.

The chain uses TRBV6-5 and TRBJ1-1; a possible D gene is TRBD1 (5 bases). V dropped 5 bases and J dropped 10 bases, with 11 bases sitting between them. The CDR3 is made up of 11 amino acids. The V gene's germline CDR1 is MNHEY and CDR2 SVGAGI. CDR3 loop: CASSRGTVAFF. The DNA of the CDR3 is TGTGCCAGCAGTCGGGGGACGGTAGCTTTCTTT.

The chain uses TRBV6-2 or TRBV6-3 and TRBJ1-4; 7 bases line up with TRBD1. The CDR3 has 16 amino acids. Germline V gene lookup returns CDR1 MNHEY and CDR2 SVGEGT. V shed 0 bases and J 5 bases; nucleotides not matched to a gene: 6. CDR3 bases: TGTGCCAGCAGTTACTCGTCGGGACAGTTAAATGAAAAACTGTTTTTT. This encodes CASSYSSGQLNEKLFF.

The V gene is TRBV19, the J gene TRBJ1-1; D call uncertain. Trimming shortened V by 3 bases and J by 6 bases, and 5 bases separated the two germline ends. There are 11 residues in the CDR3. Germline-derived CDR1 and CDR2 are LNHDA and SQIVND (reference sequence). This CDR3 reads CASSIFAEAFF. As DNA, the CDR3 is TGTGCCAGTAGTATTTTCGCTGAAGCTTTCTTT. Supplemented by reference TRBV19 and TRBJ1-1, the full variable domain reads DGGITQSPKYLFRKEGQNVTLSCEQNLNHDAMYWYRQDPGQGLRLIYYSQIVNDFQKGDIAEGYSVSREKKESFPLTVTSAQKNPTAFYLCASSIFAEAFFGQGTRLTVV.

The V call is TRBV6-1, the J call TRBJ2-3; D is unclear. Deletions cut 2 bases from V and 6 bases from J, with 9 bases between. The CDR3 is made up of 13 amino acids. Germline CDR1 is MNHNS and CDR2 is SASEGT. The CDR3 coding sequence is TGTGCCAGCAGTGAAACAGTACCGGATACGCAGTATTTT. This encodes CASSETVPDTQYF.

V usage is TRBV28 and J usage is TRBJ2-3; D might be TRBD1 (6 bases). The V end was cut by 4 bases, the J end by 4 bases, with 15 bases between. The CDR3 covers 15 residues. Germline V gene lookup returns CDR1 MDHEN and CDR2 SYDVKM. CDR3 coding DNA: TGTGCCAGCAGTTCTCCAGGGGTGTTGGCAGATACGCAGTATTTT. Translating it yields CASSSPGVLADTQYF.

The chain has TRBV19 and TRBJ1-1, with 8 bases identical to TRBD1. Per germline, CDR1 LNHDA and CDR2 SQIVND (reference sequence). The V gene end was trimmed by 7 bases and the J gene end by 1 base; junction bases not matched to a gene: 14. The CDR3 consists of 17 residues. The CDR3 loop is CASKRHGTGDGNTEAFF. The CDR3 nucleotides read TGTGCCAGTAAACGACATGGGACAGGTGATGGGAACACTGAAGCTTTCTTT.

There are a few counts of this clone. The V and J genes are TRBV10-3 and TRBJ2-2, with 8 bases fitting TRBD2. Germline lookup yields CDR1 ENHRY and CDR2 SYGVKD. V shed 4 bases and J 0 bases; nucleotides not matched to a gene: 4. The CDR3 runs to 16 residues. CDR3 nucleotide sequence: TGTGCCATCAGTGTACTAGCGGCAACGAACACCGGGGAGCTGTTTTTT. Encoded protein: CAISVLAATNTGELFF.

This clone showed up just a few times. This chain links TRBV28 with TRBJ1-1; D not certain. The CDR3 spans 14 residues. Looked up from germline, CDR1 is MDHEN and CDR2 is SYDVKM. V gave up 2 bases and J gave up 2 bases, with 9 bases separating them. The CDR3 spells CASSLLGANTEAFF. DNA for the CDR3: TGTGCCAGCAGTTTACTAGGTGCAAACACTGAAGCTTTCTTT.

V usage is TRBV7-3 and J usage is TRBJ1-6, with D possibly TRBD1 on 5 matching bases. This CDR3 contains 14 residues. Germline loops: CDR1 SGHTA, CDR2 FQGTGA. V was clipped by 5 bases and J by 9 bases, with 14 bases between them. In nucleotides, the CDR3 is TGTGCCAGCAGCACCGACAGTAATCGTTCACCCCTCCACTTT. Translation: CASSTDSNRSPLHF.

CDR3 protein: CASSPDLRENTEAFF. CDR3 in DNA: TGTGCCAGCAGCCCAGACCTCCGGGAGAACACTGAAGCTTTCTTT. V is TRBV5-4 and J is TRBJ1-1; D gene uncertain. Trimming cost V 4 bases and J 1 base, with 14 bases left between them. Looked up from germline, CDR1 is SGHNT and CDR2 is YYREEE (reference sequence). This CDR3 comprises 15 residues.

The genes are TRBV29-1 and TRBJ2-1; weak D call: TRBD1 (6 bases). Germline assignment: CDR1 SQVTM and CDR2 ANQGSEA. The V and J ends lost 6 bases and 0 bases respectively, with 15 bases between them. The CDR3 is 15 residues long. Written as DNA, the CDR3 is TGCAGCGTAGGACAGTACCTAAGCTCCTACAATGAGCAGTTCTTC. It translates to CSVGQYLSSYNEQFF.

To note about this clone: Other DNA sequences from this sample encode an identical CDR3 as well. The chain links TRBV24-1 to TRBJ2-1; 7 bases agree with TRBD2. V was pared by 5 bases and J by 2 bases, with 5 bases of the junction left unmatched. CDR3 length equals 15 residues. Germline CDR1 and CDR2: KGHDR and SFDVKD. CDR3 sequence reads: CATSGSGSAYNEQFF. The CDR3 DNA reads as TGTGCCACCAGTGGTAGCGGGTCCGCCTACAATGAGCAGTTCTTC.

Regarding this clone: Relative to the germline gene, one junction end is altered; a read error may explain this. The V call is TRBV5-5, the J call TRBJ1-2, with a tentative D call TRBD1 (6 bases). This CDR3 has 14 amino acids. The germline V gene encodes CDR1 SGHKS and CDR2 YYEKEE (reference sequence). The CDR3 protein is CASSLGGPESGYTF. In DNA form, the CDR3 reads TGTGCCAGCAGTTTGGGGGGGCCCGAATCAGGCTACACCTTC. Supplemented by reference TRBV5-5 and TRBJ1-2, the full variable domain reads DAGVTQSPTHLIKTRGQQVTLRCSPISGHKSVSWYQQVLGQGPQFIFQYYEKEERGRGNFPDRFSARQFPNYSSELNVNALLLGDSALYLCASSLGGPESGYTFGSGTRLTVV.

The CDR3 here is CASRPHVGTGDTDTQYF. CDR3 nucleotides: TGTGCCAGCAGGCCCCATGTGGGGACAGGGGACACAGATACGCAGTATTTT. This chain uses TRBV6-4 with TRBJ2-3; 10 nucleotides match TRBD1. Per germline, CDR1 MRHNA and CDR2 SNTAGT. Unmatched junction bases numbered 11, after V lost 6 bases and J lost 2 bases. The CDR3 covers 17 residues.

V is TRBV9 and J is TRBJ2-5; TRBD2 might be the D (6 bases). Trimming shortened V by 0 bases and J by 4 bases, and 16 bases separated the two germline ends. CDR1 is SGDLS, CDR2 YYNGEE, per germline. The length of the CDR3 is 16 residues. The CDR3 bases are TGTGCCAGCAGCGTAGCGAGCGGGCGGAGCGGAGAGACCCAGTACTTC. Translation: CASSVASGRSGETQYF.

The chain is built from TRBV19 and TRBJ2-2, with 14 bases that match TRBD2. Trimming took 4 bases from V and 6 from J; bases not matched to a gene: 1. Germline V gives CDR1 LNHDA, CDR2 SQIVND (reference sequence). The CDR3 runs 15 residues. As DNA, the CDR3 is TGTGCCAGTAGTAGACTAGCGGGAGGGCCCGGGGAGCTGTTTTTT. The encoded protein is CASSRLAGGPGELFF.

The rearrangement joins TRBV19 to TRBJ2-1, with 9 bases fitting TRBD2. CDR1 is LNHDA, CDR2 SQIVND, per germline (reference sequence). Germline trimming cut 7 bases from V and 5 bases from J; bases unmatched to any gene: 6. The CDR3 has 14 amino acids. As DNA, the CDR3 is TGTGCCAGTAAACTAGCGGGTTCTAACAATGAGCAGTTCTTC. Translation gives CASKLAGSNNEQFF. The variable domain in full, completed from reference TRBV19 and TRBJ2-1, reads DGGITQSPKYLFRKEGQNVTLSCEQNLNHDAMYWYRQDPGQGLRLIYYSQIVNDFQKGDIAEGYSVSREKKESFPLTVTSAQKNPTAFYLCASKLAGSNNEQFFGPGTRLTVL.

The rearrangement joins TRBV28 to TRBJ1-1; D is possibly TRBD1 (5 bases). Germline CDR1 and CDR2: MDHEN and SYDVKM. Trimming stripped 3 bases from V and 1 base from J, with 9 bases between. This CDR3 is 14 amino acids long. Written as DNA, the CDR3 is TGTGCCAGCAGTTTTGGACACACGAACACTGAAGCTTTCTTT. This gives the protein CASSFGHTNTEAFF.

This clone was recorded once. DNA of the CDR3: TGTGCCAGCAGTAGTGCCACTAGATTCCCCTACGAGCAGTACGTC. Translating gives CASSSATRFPYEQYV. The rearrangement uses TRBV6-2 or TRBV6-3 and TRBJ2-7, with D maybe TRBD2 (5 bases). Between the trimmed V and J ends, which lost 5 bases and 2 bases, there was a span of 16 bases. CDR3 size: 15 residues. The germline gives CDR1 MNHEY, CDR2 SVGEGT.

J is TRBJ1-6 and V is TRBV27; D is unresolved. The V gene's germline CDR1 is MNHEY and CDR2 SMNVEV (reference sequence). V shed 5 bases and J shed 7 bases, with 15 bases lying between them. This CDR3 is 15 amino acids long. The CDR3, as DNA: TGTGCCAGCAGTCCCCGGACGGGGTCAAATTCACCCCTCCACTTT. Encoded protein: CASSPRTGSNSPLHF.

This chain connects TRBV11-2 to TRBJ1-3, with D unclear. CDR1 and CDR2 from the germline V gene are SGHAT and FQNNGV. Trimming cost V 2 bases and J 2 bases, with 13 bases left between them. The CDR3 spans 16 residues. The CDR3 reads CASSLLPQVAGNTIYF. The CDR3 DNA sequence: TGTGCCAGCAGCTTACTGCCCCAGGTGGCTGGAAACACCATATATTTT.

CDR3 DNA: TGTGCCAGCAGCTTAGTCGCTAGCGGGTACAATGAGCAGTTCTTC. Translating it yields CASSLVASGYNEQFF. The chain is built from TRBV7-6 and TRBJ2-1; 8 positions agree with TRBD2. Losses at the gene ends were 1 base for V and 4 bases for J; bases not matched to a gene: 3. Germline V lookup: CDR1 SGHVS, CDR2 FNYEAQ. The CDR3 spans 15 residues.

V is TRBV19 and J is TRBJ1-4; 9 nucleotides align to TRBD1. The V gene end was trimmed by 6 bases and the J gene end by 7 bases; junction bases not matched to a gene: 6. The germline gives CDR1 LNHDA, CDR2 SQIVND (reference sequence). The CDR3 length is 14 residues. This CDR3 is CASSNRGQVEKLFF. CDR3 in DNA: TGTGCCAGTAGCAACAGGGGGCAGGTTGAAAAACTGTTTTTT.

The chain combines TRBV10-3 with TRBJ2-1; TRBD2 aligns across 7 bases. This CDR3 spans 15 amino acids. The germline V gene encodes CDR1 ENHRY and CDR2 SYGVKD. Trimming removed 0 bases from V and 5 bases from J; junction bases left unmatched: 4. As DNA, the CDR3 is TGTGCCATCAGTGAGTCAGCTGGGGGGGACAATGAGCAGTTCTTC. Protein: CAISESAGGDNEQFF.

The genes are TRBV6-1 and TRBJ2-1; a possible D gene is TRBD1 (5 bases). This CDR3 spans 15 amino acids. CDR1 and CDR2 (germline): MNHNS, SASEGT. V lost 5 bases, J lost 5 bases, and 16 bases lay in between. The CDR3 DNA reads as TGTGCCAGCAGTCCCCAGGGTCCCCCGAACAATGAGCAGTTCTTC. Protein sequence: CASSPQGPPNNEQFF.